The 4 T cell receptor beta chains presented below share a single source sample, sequenced in a study of T-cell reconstitution after alpha-beta-depleted transplantation in children. The TCRbeta library incorporated unique molecular identifiers. One entry per CDR3 protein results from TCRdb running MiXCR on the PCR reads. The sample includes roughly 82,000 distinct CDR3 sequences, 12% to 15% seen only once; the top ten take around a quarter. The starting material was PBMCs, mostly from graft donor cells, obtained 180 days after TCRalphabeta/CD19-depleted stem cell transplant. The receptors come from a male patient aged 2-15 years who had a stem cell transplant for acute lymphoblastic leukemia, so the T cells may come from the graft donor.

This sequence joins TRBV18 and TRBJ1-4, with D hard to call. Germline assignment: CDR1 KGHSH and CDR2 LQKENI. The CDR3 runs 12 residues. V was shortened by 5 bases and J by 2 bases, with 3 bases between the two germline ends. DNA for the CDR3: TGTGCCAGCTCAGGGACTAATGAAAAACTGTTTTTT. Protein sequence: CASSGTNEKLFF.

This clonotype has only a few counts. The chain joins TRBV18 to TRBJ1-1; D is unresolved. Germline V gives CDR1 KGHSH, CDR2 LQKENI. This CDR3 comprises 12 residues. V lost 3 bases and J 1 base, leaving 3 bases between the germline ends. The CDR3 loop is CASSPRNTEAFF. Here the CDR3 DNA reads TGTGCCAGCTCACCCCGGAACACTGAAGCTTTCTTT.

The chain links TRBV2 to TRBJ2-5; D is perhaps TRBD1 or TRBD2 (5 bases each). Trimming removed 10 bases from V and 3 bases from J, with 18 bases in between. This CDR3 is built from 14 residues. Looked up from germline, CDR1 is SNHLY and CDR2 is FYNNEI. Written as DNA, the CDR3 is TGTGCCATCCTCAAGGGACCTCAGGAAGAGACCCAGTACTTC. Its translation: CAILKGPQEETQYF. Together with reference TRBV2 and TRBJ2-5, the CDR3 gives the full variable domain: EPEVTQTPSHQVTQMGQEVILRCVPISNHLYFYWYRQILGQKVEFLVSFYNNEISEKSEIFDDQFSVERPDGSNFTLKIRSTKLEDSAMYFCAILKGPQEETQYFGPGTRLLVL.

This clonotype has a handful of counts. The chain links TRBV7-6 to TRBJ2-7; TRBD1 agrees at 7 bases. This CDR3 region has 14 residues. V gave up 4 bases and J gave up 5 bases; unmatched junction bases: 8. Germline V gene data show CDR1 as SGHVS and CDR2 as FNYEAQ. CDR3 sequence: CASSYRGTHHEQYF. The DNA of the CDR3 is TGTGCCAGCAGCTACAGGGGCACTCACCACGAGCAGTACTTC. Looking up the rest from reference TRBV7-6 and TRBJ2-7 gives the full variable domain: GAGVSQSPRYKVTKRGQDVALRCDPISGHVSLYWYRQALGQGPEFLTYFNYEAQQDKSGLPNDRFSAERPEGSISTLTIQRTEQRDSAMYRCASSYRGTHHEQYFGPGTRLTVT.